This TCR beta chain is drawn from a study of CD8+ T cells in alopecia areata. This CDR3 is 14 amino acids long. Germline V gene sequence: CDR1 SGHRS, CDR2 YFSETQ. V dropped 4 bases and J dropped 6; count of bases not matched to a gene: 5. Treatment described: oral pan-JAK inhibitor, 5-10 mg twice daily. cDNA prepared by RNA extraction and subsequent reverse transcription served as the template for sequencing. Sequencing used immunoSEQ multiplex PCR; TCRdb keeps in-frame clones, though not all of them. This sample has nearly 200,000 clones, with 55% to 75% found just once. V usage is TRBV5-1 and J usage is TRBJ2-3; TRBD2 agrees at 10 bases. The origin of this receptor is a human donor with alopecia areata. Material: CD4+ T cells sorted from blood, obtained at week 24, from a patient treated with tofacitinib. This CDR3 reads CASSPPGLADTQYF. The CDR3 coding sequence is TGCGCCAGCAGCCCACCGGGACTAGCGGATACGCAGTATTTT. The full variable domain, with the rest looked up from reference TRBV5-1 and TRBJ2-3, is KAGVTQTPRYLIKTRGQQVTLSCSPISGHRSVSWYQQTPGQGLQFLFEYFSETQRNKGNFPGRFSGRQFSNSRSEMNVSTLELGDSALYLCASSPPGLADTQYFGPGTRLTVL.